These T cell receptor beta chains were read from a single sample in a study of metastatic and nonmetastatic thyroid tumors. TCRdb reprocessed the PCR reads using MiXCR. The sample consists of just over 40,000 clones, 10% to 12% of them appearing once. Sequenced sample: blood. The receptor set was obtained from a female donor with papillary thyroid cancer or a benign thyroid nodule (not recorded which). Some clones in this sample may be carry-over from other donors' samples. Both conserved end residues are part of each CDR3. The D gene is left open where the match is weak. Size is stated for part of the rows, as once, few or many counts, or as a class when the clone is expanded.

D gene,clone size,V gene,J gene,CDR3 protein,CDR3 DNA
NA,many,TRBV12-3/TRBV12-4,TRBJ2-3,CASTLVADPSTDTQYF,TGTGCCAGCACCCTGGTAGCGGATCCTAGCACAGATACGCAGTATTTT
TRBD1,many,TRBV7-2,TRBJ2-7,CASRPTGGIGEQYF,TGTGCCAGCAGGCCAACAGGGGGTATAGGGGAGCAGTACTTC
TRBD2,few,TRBV6-1,TRBJ2-7,CASSEAVASGAKGYEQYF,TGTGCCAGCAGTGAAGCGGTGGCTAGCGGGGCCAAGGGCTACGAGCAGTACTTC
NA,many,TRBV29-1,TRBJ1-2,CSVDLGYGYTF,TGCAGCGTTGATCTTGGATATGGCTACACCTTC
TRBD2,many,TRBV3-1,TRBJ2-5,CASSLRGRLAGAETQYF,TGTGCCAGCAGCCTCCGGGGGAGACTAGCGGGAGCAGAGACCCAGTACTTC
NA,NA,TRBV5-1,TRBJ2-3,CASSTGISWSTDTQYF,TGCGCCAGCAGCACCGGGATTAGCTGGAGCACAGATACGCAGTATTTT
NA,many,TRBV24-1,TRBJ2-1,CATSDTQLDGLDYNEQFF,TGTGCCACCAGTGATACCCAATTGGACGGTTTAGACTACAATGAGCAGTTCTTC
NA,NA,TRBV5-6,TRBJ2-5,CASSWTTGQETQYF,TGTGCCAGCAGCTGGACGACTGGACAAGAGACCCAGTACTTC
TRBD1,many,TRBV28,TRBJ1-2,CASSSGTGPNYGYTF,TGTGCCAGCAGTTCGGGGACAGGGCCGAACTATGGCTACACCTTC
NA,many,TRBV3-1,TRBJ2-3,CASGNRENTDTQYF,TGTGCCAGCGGAAACAGGGAGAACACAGATACGCAGTATTTT
NA,many,TRBV2,TRBJ1-1,CASSETHNTEAFF,TGTGCCAGCAGTGAAACCCACAACACTGAAGCTTTCTTT
NA,many,TRBV7-9,TRBJ1-2,CASSPEDYGYTF,TGTGCCAGCTCCCCCGAGGACTATGGCTACACCTTC